This T cell receptor beta chain was profiled in a study of blood T cell repertoires in COVID-19. Study summary: Sources were T cells, B-cell-depleted T cells, or PBMCs; the material itself was cDNA or gDNA.

The CDR3 length is 15 residues. The germline gives CDR1 MNHEY, CDR2 SVGAGI. The V segment lost 6 bases and the J segment 4 bases; nucleotides outside the gene matches: 10. Per the original methods: It was from reference gene primer amplification that nucleated cell counts were estimated. Only in-frame clones appear in the TCRdb table, and some are missing; sequencing was by immunoSEQ multiplex PCR. V, J and clone size reflect that table, while D and trimming were determined from the DNA. The table lists fewer than 250,000 clones, around four fifths of them singletons. Sequencing was done on a sample of peripheral blood. The J gene is TRBJ1-2, the V gene TRBV6-5; 8 bases align to TRBD1. This TCR came from a woman in her 70s with active or convalescent COVID-19. This chain's CDR3 is CASRPSGGAVYGYTF. DNA for the CDR3: TGTGCCAGCAGACCCTCAGGGGGCGCAGTCTATGGCTACACCTTC.